This is a list of T cell receptor beta chains from one sample in a study of cytomegalovirus exposure and HLA in healthy donors. Generated by immunoSEQ multiplex PCR, the TCRdb table keeps only in-frame clones and is missing some. The table shows 100,000 to 150,000 clones, with approximately 85% occurring only once. Sequencing was done on a sample of PBMCs. The source is a boy between 5 and 17 years old in good health and CMV-seronegative. Each CDR3 is given with its conserved first and last residue. A D gene is named only where the DNA matches it firmly. Size values are once, few and many counts, or a class for expanded clones, and some rows have none.

v_gene,j_gene,d_gene,abundance,CDR3nt,CDR3aa
TRBV6-1,TRBJ1-2,TRBD1,-,TGTGCCAGCAGGACAGGGGACTATGGCTACACCTTC,CASRTGDYGYTF
TRBV4-1,TRBJ1-6,TRBD1,-,TGCGCCAGCAGCCAACCAGACAGGGGGAGTAATTCACCCCTCCACTTT,CASSQPDRGSNSPLHF
TRBV4-3,TRBJ1-2,-,few,TGCGCCAGCAGCCAAGGGGCTGGGGGCGAGGAATATGGCTACACCTTC,CASSQGAGGEEYGYTF
TRBV4-2,TRBJ1-2,-,once,TGTGCCAGCAGCCAAGCGGGTGTGGACTATGGCTACACCTTC,CASSQAGVDYGYTF
TRBV7-3,TRBJ2-1,TRBD2,-,TGTGCCAGCAGCCCTCAAGGGGGCGCCGGCGGGAGGGCCTACAATGAGCAGTTCTTC,CASSPQGGAGGRAYNEQFF
TRBV30,TRBJ1-1,-,-,TGTGCCTGGATTCGCGGATTACCCGGGAACACTGAAGCTTTCTTT,CAWIRGLPGNTEAFF
TRBV7-2,TRBJ2-1,TRBD1,-,TGTGCCAGCAGCTTTGACAGGGGCTCCTACAATGAGCAGTTCTTC,CASSFDRGSYNEQFF
TRBV30,TRBJ1-1,-,-,TGTGCCTGGAGTTTAGTCGGGGGGCCAACTGAAGCTTTCTTT,CAWSLVGGPTEAFF
TRBV28,TRBJ1-6,-,-,TGTGCCAGCAGTGACATCGACTATAATTCACCCCTCCACTTT,CASSDIDYNSPLHF
TRBV29-1,TRBJ2-6,-,-,TGCAGCGTTGTGTTGGGGGAGGCCACTGGGGCCAACGTCCTGACTTTC,CSVVLGEATGANVLTF
TRBV7-2,TRBJ1-1,TRBD1,-,TGTGCCAGCAGCCATGACAGGGGAAGAAACACTGAAGCTTTCTTT,CASSHDRGRNTEAFF
TRBV19,TRBJ1-1,TRBD1,-,TGTGCCAGTAGTCCCCCCGACCCGGACAGGGGCTCCACTGAAGCTTTCTTT,CASSPPDPDRGSTEAFF
TRBV19,TRBJ2-1,TRBD2,once,TGTGCCAGTAGTGTCACCGGGACTAGCGGTTACAATGAGCAGTTCTTC,CASSVTGTSGYNEQFF
TRBV11-2,TRBJ2-6,TRBD1,-,TGTGCCAGCAGCTTGGGACAGAGGAGCTCTGGGGCCAACGTCCTGACTTTC,CASSLGQRSSGANVLTF
TRBV7-9,TRBJ1-6,-,-,TGTGCCAGCAGCCCGGCCGGGAATTCACCCCTCCACTTT,CASSPAGNSPLHF
TRBV5-4,TRBJ1-1,TRBD1,few,TGTGCCAGCAGCTTGGATACAGGGGGGAACACTGAAGCTTTCTTT,CASSLDTGGNTEAFF
TRBV27,TRBJ1-2,TRBD1,-,TGTGCCAGCAGTTCAAGGGACAGATCCTATGGCTACACCTTC,CASSSRDRSYGYTF
TRBV10-3,TRBJ2-2,TRBD1,-,TGTGCCATCGGGGACAGGGGCCACACCGGGGAGCTGTTTTTT,CAIGDRGHTGELFF
TRBV9,TRBJ1-4,-,-,TGTGCCAGCAGCGGGGAGGGTGAAAAACTGTTTTTT,CASSGEGEKLFF
TRBV7-6,TRBJ2-3,TRBD1,once,TGTGCCAGCAGCTTACTATGGACAGGGCGCACAGATACGCAGTATTTT,CASSLLWTGRTDTQYF
TRBV9,TRBJ1-1,TRBD1,-,TGTGCCAGCAGCGTACAGGGGGAGACTGAAGCTTTCTTT,CASSVQGETEAFF
TRBV18,TRBJ1-1,TRBD1,few,TGTGCCAGCTCGCGGACAGGTGCCGACACTGAAGCTTTCTTT,CASSRTGADTEAFF
TRBV23-1,TRBJ1-2,TRBD1,-,TGCGCCAGCAGTCAAATCCTAAAACCGGACAGGGTAGGCTATGGCTACACCTTC,CASSQILKPDRVGYGYTF
TRBV7-9,TRBJ1-4,TRBD1,-,TGTGCCAGCAGCAGCACAGGGGGCCATGAAAAACTGTTTTTT,CASSSTGGHEKLFF
TRBV7-9,TRBJ1-1,-,-,TGTTCCAGCAGCTTGGACATGAACACTGAAGCTTTCTTT,CSSSLDMNTEAFF